The entry that follows covers one TCR beta chain sequence. The target antigen is unknown. This sample is part of a study of shared clonotypes between healthy human individuals. About the study: Researchers assigned three CD4 naive, three CD4 memory, two CD8 naive and one CD8 memory plate to each donor.

V dropped 1 base and J dropped 4; count of bases not matched to a gene: 6. This CDR3 has 16 residues. CDR1 is SGHNT and CDR2 is YYREEE in the germline V gene (reference sequence). Study observations and caveats: The low donor count limited represented genetic and exposure-history diversity.

Execution of the assay was at deep level. It was across several immunoSEQ plates that each subset's genomic DNA was evenly split. Here immunoSEQ multiplex PCR was the method, and the copy in TCRdb shows in-frame clones only, minus some. The sample records about 2.5 million clones, less than 95% being singletons. Material: naive CD4+ T cells from PBMCs. Documented subset: CD45RA+ positively selected. The gene calls are TRBV5-4 and TRBJ2-3, with 10 positions matching TRBD2. The receptor comes from a young man in good health. Some clones in this sample may be carry-over from other donors' samples. The CDR3 nucleotides read TGTGCCAGCAGCTTGACTAGCGGGGCCAGTTCAGATACGCAGTATTTT. Translated: CASSLTSGASSDTQYF.